The present TCR beta chain was sequenced within a study of blood T cell repertoires in COVID-19. Overall study: COVID-19 samples from acute and convalescent phases originated in the United States, Italy and Spain. Nucleic acid was either cDNA or gDNA, and it came from T cells, B-cell-depleted T cells, or PBMCs.

Seattle researchers signed up patients amid active infection and tracked them longitudinally. Authors' methods: Cell counts per sample came from amplifying reference gene primers. Method: immunoSEQ multiplex PCR; TCRdb's copy keeps in-frame clones and lacks some. The DNA gave D and trimming, while V, J and clone size come from that table. This sample has tens of thousands of clones, with around 81% found just once. The CDR3 loop spans 15 amino acids. V shed 3 bases, J shed 0 bases, and the junction held 4 bases outside the gene matches. Germline V gene lookup returns CDR1 MGHRA and CDR2 YSYEKL. The sequence derives from a man at least 80 years old with COVID-19, enrolled during active disease. Material: peripheral blood. The chain links TRBV4-1 to TRBJ1-2, with TRBD1 identical over 7 bases. The CDR3 DNA follows: TGCGCCAGCAGCCAGTCCGGGACAGCTAACTATGGCTACACCTTC. Residues: CASSQSGTANYGYTF.